This T cell receptor (beta chain) was identified in a study of blood T cell repertoires in COVID-19. As for the study in general: T cells, B-cell-depleted T cells, or PBMCs provided the cDNA or gDNA that served as material.

Study processing details: Reference gene primer amplification gave estimated nucleated cell counts. The assay was immunoSEQ multiplex PCR, and TCRdb's table has in-frame clones only and misses some. Clone size and V and J calls were adopted from that table, with D and trimming inferred from the DNA. The data contain approximately 340,000 clones, about 89% of them singletons. Grouping used clinical history reported by participants in a survey and questionnaire. CDR3 length: 15 amino acids. The ends lost 4 bases at V and 1 base at J; junction bases unmatched: 6. The germline CDR1 and CDR2 sequences are LGHDT and YNNKEL (reference sequence).

The source of this sequence is a middle-aged woman who had been exposed to COVID-19. The sample was PBMCs or T cells enriched from blood (not recorded which). This chain joins TRBV3-1 (or the pseudogene TRBV3-2) and TRBJ2-5, with 7 bases identical to TRBD1. For the CDR3, the DNA is TGTGCCAGCAGCCGCAGACAGGGATTCCAAGAGACCCAGTACTTC. It codes for CASSRRQGFQETQYF.